The subject of this entry is one TCR beta chain. Libraries were prepared by immunoSEQ multiplex PCR; TCRdb keeps only in-frame clonotypes and omits some of them. This table has approximately 270,000 clones, 86% appearing once. This entry comes from a study of blood T cell repertoires in COVID-19. The wider study: Samples came from the United States, Italy and Spain, spanning acute and convalescent COVID-19.

The CDR3 has 17 amino acids. The germline V gene has CDR1 SGHAT and CDR2 FQNNGV. V was clipped by 5 bases and J by 2 bases, with 19 bases between them. The TCR comes from a man in his forties or fifties with active or convalescent COVID-19. The chain has TRBV11-2 and TRBJ1-5; tentatively, D is TRBD1 (6 bases). The sequencing sample was made of peripheral blood. For the CDR3, the DNA is TGTGCCAGCAGCCCAGGACAGACGTTAATGGGCAATCAGCCCCAGCATTTT. It translates to CASSPGQTLMGNQPQHF.